These T cell receptor beta chains were read from a single sample in a study of shared clonotypes between healthy human individuals. Libraries were prepared by immunoSEQ multiplex PCR; TCRdb keeps only in-frame clonotypes and omits some of them. The sample yields 950,000 to 1,200,000 clones, 77% seen once. Sequenced sample: memory CD4+ T cells from PBMCs. These receptors all stem from a young man in good health. Some clones in this sample may be carry-over from other donors' samples. Each CDR3 is given with its conserved first and last residue. A D gene is named only where the DNA matches it firmly. Part of the rows lack a size; the others show once, few, many or a class for expanded clones.

V gene: TRBV4-3; J gene: TRBJ1-3; clone size: NA; D gene: NA; CDR3 DNA: TGCGCCAGCAGCCAAGATCGGGGCAGGGGAGGAAACACCATATATTTT; CDR3 protein: CASSQDRGRGGNTIYF
V gene: TRBV18; J gene: TRBJ1-5; clone size: NA; D gene: NA; CDR3 DNA: TGTGCCAGCTCACGTTTGGGGGGGGATCAGCCCCAGCATTTT; CDR3 protein: CASSRLGGDQPQHF
V gene: TRBV7-8; J gene: TRBJ2-5; clone size: once; D gene: TRBD1; CDR3 DNA: TGTGCCAGCAGCCGAACAGGGGCAGGGCAAGAGACCCAGTACTTC; CDR3 protein: CASSRTGAGQETQYF
V gene: TRBV5-1; J gene: TRBJ2-7; clone size: once; D gene: TRBD1; CDR3 DNA: TGCGCCAGCAGCTCAAGACAGGGGGCTTGGAACGAGCAGTACTTC; CDR3 protein: CASSSRQGAWNEQYF
V gene: TRBV30; J gene: TRBJ1-1; clone size: NA; D gene: NA; CDR3 DNA: TGTGCCTGGAGTGTGCCGAACCTGAACACTGAAGCTTTCTTT; CDR3 protein: CAWSVPNLNTEAFF
V gene: TRBV7-3; J gene: TRBJ2-3; clone size: NA; D gene: TRBD1; CDR3 DNA: TGTGCCAGCAGCCGGAGGACAGGCGATACGCAGTATTTT; CDR3 protein: CASSRRTGDTQYF
V gene: TRBV5-1; J gene: TRBJ1-1; clone size: few; D gene: NA; CDR3 DNA: TGCGCCAGCAGCTTGGTTCAGCCTGTTGAAGCTTTCTTT; CDR3 protein: CASSLVQPVEAFF
V gene: TRBV18; J gene: TRBJ1-3; clone size: NA; D gene: NA; CDR3 DNA: TGTGCCAGCTCACCACCTGGCAGGGCGGGAAACACCATATATTTT; CDR3 protein: CASSPPGRAGNTIYF
V gene: TRBV9; J gene: TRBJ2-7; clone size: NA; D gene: NA; CDR3 DNA: TGTGCCAGCAGCGTGGCCCTGAGGAGCCACGAGCAGTACTTC; CDR3 protein: CASSVALRSHEQYF
V gene: TRBV14; J gene: TRBJ2-1; clone size: NA; D gene: TRBD2; CDR3 DNA: TGTGCCAGCAGCCTGCTTCGGGGACTAGCGGGAGGACGGGGCAATGAGCAGTTCTTC; CDR3 protein: CASSLLRGLAGGRGNEQFF
V gene: TRBV28; J gene: TRBJ2-3; clone size: NA; D gene: NA; CDR3 DNA: TGTGCCAGCAGCTTTTATGAGCGGGCCACAGATACGCAGTATTTT; CDR3 protein: CASSFYERATDTQYF
V gene: TRBV7-6; J gene: TRBJ2-5; clone size: NA; D gene: TRBD2; CDR3 DNA: TGTGCCAGCAGCGGGGAGGGCCTAGCGGGTGTGCCGTGGGAGACCCAGTACTTC; CDR3 protein: CASSGEGLAGVPWETQYF
V gene: TRBV5-5; J gene: TRBJ2-7; clone size: NA; D gene: TRBD2; CDR3 DNA: TGTGCCAGCAGCTTCGCTACTAGCGGGGGCGAGCAGTACTTC; CDR3 protein: CASSFATSGGEQYF
V gene: TRBV28; J gene: TRBJ2-4; clone size: NA; D gene: TRBD2; CDR3 DNA: TGTGCCAGCAGTTTGGTAAAGCGGGAGGGCCGCAACATTCAGTACTTC; CDR3 protein: CASSLVKREGRNIQYF
V gene: TRBV6-5; J gene: TRBJ2-7; clone size: NA; D gene: NA; CDR3 DNA: TGTGCCAGCAGTTACACCGGGACCCTACCCAGCGAGCAGTACTTC; CDR3 protein: CASSYTGTLPSEQYF
V gene: TRBV4-3; J gene: TRBJ1-4; clone size: once; D gene: TRBD1; CDR3 DNA: TGCGCCAGCAGCCCAGCACTGACAGGGGATATTGAAAAACTGTTTTTT; CDR3 protein: CASSPALTGDIEKLFF
V gene: TRBV7-9; J gene: TRBJ1-2; clone size: NA; D gene: NA; CDR3 DNA: TGTGCCAGCAGCTTATCCGGCTATGGCTACACCTTC; CDR3 protein: CASSLSGYGYTF
V gene: TRBV4-1; J gene: TRBJ1-4; clone size: NA; D gene: TRBD1; CDR3 DNA: TGCGCCAGCACCATCAGACAGGGCCCTAATGAAAAACTGTTTTTT; CDR3 protein: CASTIRQGPNEKLFF
V gene: TRBV7-3; J gene: TRBJ2-7; clone size: NA; D gene: TRBD2; CDR3 DNA: TGTGCCAGCAGCTTAACTGGTTTGCGGGAGGGCCACGAGCAGTACTTC; CDR3 protein: CASSLTGLREGHEQYF
V gene: TRBV9; J gene: TRBJ2-2; clone size: NA; D gene: NA; CDR3 DNA: TGTGCCAGCAGTTCAGGATCGAAAATAAACACCGGGGAGCTGTTTTTT; CDR3 protein: CASSSGSKINTGELFF
V gene: TRBV5-1; J gene: TRBJ2-2; clone size: NA; D gene: NA; CDR3 DNA: TGCGCCAGCAGCTCAGGACCGAACACCGGGGAGCTGTTTTTT; CDR3 protein: CASSSGPNTGELFF
V gene: TRBV28; J gene: TRBJ2-3; clone size: once; D gene: NA; CDR3 DNA: TGTGCCAGCAGTTCGGGGTGGGGGGCCGCTAGCACAGATACGCAGTATTTT; CDR3 protein: CASSSGWGAASTDTQYF
V gene: TRBV2; J gene: TRBJ1-5; clone size: NA; D gene: NA; CDR3 DNA: TGTGCCAGCGGGGGGACGGCCAATCAGCCCCAGCATTTT; CDR3 protein: CASGGTANQPQHF
V gene: TRBV18; J gene: TRBJ1-2; clone size: few; D gene: TRBD1; CDR3 DNA: TGTGCCAGCTCACCTATACAGGGGGCGAAAAATGGCTACACCTTC; CDR3 protein: CASSPIQGAKNGYTF
V gene: TRBV7-6; J gene: TRBJ1-1; clone size: few; D gene: NA; CDR3 DNA: TGTGCCAGCAGCTTAACAGGAGAGAACACTGAAGCTTTCTTT; CDR3 protein: CASSLTGENTEAFF
V gene: TRBV6-5; J gene: TRBJ2-5; clone size: NA; D gene: NA; CDR3 DNA: TGTGCCAGCAGTTACTCGAACAGGAAAGAGACCCAGTACTTC; CDR3 protein: CASSYSNRKETQYF
V gene: TRBV7-3; J gene: TRBJ1-2; clone size: NA; D gene: NA; CDR3 DNA: TGTGCCAGCAGCGCAGGGACACGGACCTATGGCTACACCTTC; CDR3 protein: CASSAGTRTYGYTF
V gene: TRBV10-1; J gene: TRBJ2-3; clone size: NA; D gene: NA; CDR3 DNA: TGCGCCAGCAGTGAGGGACTCGGCACAGATACGCAGTATTTT; CDR3 protein: CASSEGLGTDTQYF
V gene: TRBV4-1; J gene: TRBJ2-1; clone size: many; D gene: TRBD1; CDR3 DNA: TGCGCCAGCAGCGGACAGGGGTCGTTGTCATCCTACAATGAGCAGTTCTTC; CDR3 protein: CASSGQGSLSSYNEQFF
V gene: TRBV10-3; J gene: TRBJ2-7; clone size: once; D gene: NA; CDR3 DNA: TGTGCCATCAGTGCTCAGGGCGTCTACGAGCAGTACTTC; CDR3 protein: CAISAQGVYEQYF
V gene: TRBV27; J gene: TRBJ2-3; clone size: once; D gene: TRBD2; CDR3 DNA: TGTGCCAGCAGTACTCGCCGACTAGCGGGCACAGATACGCAGTATTTT; CDR3 protein: CASSTRRLAGTDTQYF
V gene: TRBV5-1; J gene: TRBJ2-3; clone size: NA; D gene: TRBD2; CDR3 DNA: TGCGCCAGCAGCTTGAGCGGGAGTGGGGATACGCAGTATTTT; CDR3 protein: CASSLSGSGDTQYF
V gene: TRBV7-3; J gene: TRBJ2-3; clone size: NA; D gene: TRBD2; CDR3 DNA: TGTGCCAGCAGCTTATCCCCTAGCGGACGTACAGATACGCAGTATTTT; CDR3 protein: CASSLSPSGRTDTQYF
V gene: TRBV5-1; J gene: TRBJ2-7; clone size: NA; D gene: TRBD2; CDR3 DNA: TGCGCCAGCAGCTTGGGACTAGCGGGTGGTTACGAGCAGTACTTC; CDR3 protein: CASSLGLAGGYEQYF
V gene: TRBV6-6; J gene: TRBJ2-1; clone size: NA; D gene: NA; CDR3 DNA: TGTGCCAGCACTGTGACAGCGACTTACAATGAGCAGTTCTTC; CDR3 protein: CASTVTATYNEQFF
V gene: TRBV5-1; J gene: TRBJ1-2; clone size: NA; D gene: TRBD1; CDR3 DNA: TGCGCCAGCAGCTACGGACAGGGAGTCTATGGCTACACCTTC; CDR3 protein: CASSYGQGVYGYTF
V gene: TRBV5-1; J gene: TRBJ1-2; clone size: many; D gene: NA; CDR3 DNA: TGCGCCAGCAGCTTTGAAAGGGGCTATGGCTACACCTTC; CDR3 protein: CASSFERGYGYTF
V gene: TRBV2; J gene: TRBJ1-3; clone size: NA; D gene: NA; CDR3 DNA: TGTGCCAGCAGTCGGACAGCCGGTACCATATATTTT; CDR3 protein: CASSRTAGTIYF
V gene: TRBV4-3; J gene: TRBJ1-1; clone size: NA; D gene: NA; CDR3 DNA: TGCGCCAGCAGCCCCACCCTCCGGGGGATCACTGAAGCTTTCTTT; CDR3 protein: CASSPTLRGITEAFF
V gene: TRBV7-2; J gene: TRBJ2-7; clone size: NA; D gene: NA; CDR3 DNA: TGTGCCAGCAGCCCCTTCCTAAACTCCTACGAGCAGTACTTC; CDR3 protein: CASSPFLNSYEQYF
V gene: TRBV10-3; J gene: TRBJ2-3; clone size: NA; D gene: TRBD2; CDR3 DNA: TGTGCCATCAGTGGGGCTAGCGGGAGCATTAGGGCAGATACGCAGTATTTT; CDR3 protein: CAISGASGSIRADTQYF
V gene: TRBV5-8; J gene: TRBJ1-4; clone size: NA; D gene: NA; CDR3 DNA: TGTGCCAGCAGTTCCAGGGGTTGGGGTGATGAAAAACTGTTTTTT; CDR3 protein: CASSSRGWGDEKLFF
V gene: TRBV5-6; J gene: TRBJ1-1; clone size: few; D gene: NA; CDR3 DNA: TGTGCCAGCAGCTTGGCCAGGAACACTGAAGCTTTCTTT; CDR3 protein: CASSLARNTEAFF
V gene: TRBV5-1; J gene: TRBJ2-1; clone size: NA; D gene: NA; CDR3 DNA: TGCGCCAGCAGCCCCTTTGGTGGGAGATACTACAATGAGCAGTTCTTC; CDR3 protein: CASSPFGGRYYNEQFF
V gene: TRBV10-3; J gene: TRBJ2-3; clone size: NA; D gene: NA; CDR3 DNA: TGTGCCATCGGAGTGCAGGGCACAGATACGCAGTATTTT; CDR3 protein: CAIGVQGTDTQYF
V gene: TRBV5-1; J gene: TRBJ2-5; clone size: many; D gene: NA; CDR3 DNA: TGCGCCAGCAGCTTATGGGGCCCGGGAGAGACCCAGTACTTC; CDR3 protein: CASSLWGPGETQYF
V gene: TRBV27; J gene: TRBJ1-1; clone size: NA; D gene: NA; CDR3 DNA: TGTGCCAGCAGTTCCCTCCTGGGATTCACTGAAGCTTTCTTT; CDR3 protein: CASSSLLGFTEAFF
V gene: TRBV7-8; J gene: TRBJ2-2; clone size: NA; D gene: TRBD2; CDR3 DNA: TGTGCCAGCAGCTTCGGGGGGATGGCCGGGGAGCTGTTTTTT; CDR3 protein: CASSFGGMAGELFF
V gene: TRBV5-1; J gene: TRBJ2-1; clone size: NA; D gene: TRBD2; CDR3 DNA: TGCGCCAGCAGCTTGACTAGCGGGAGTCCCCGGGGCAATGAGCAGTTCTTC; CDR3 protein: CASSLTSGSPRGNEQFF
V gene: TRBV14; J gene: TRBJ2-3; clone size: few; D gene: TRBD2; CDR3 DNA: TGTGCCAGCAGCCAAGGTTGGACTAGCGGGGATACGCAGTATTTT; CDR3 protein: CASSQGWTSGDTQYF
V gene: TRBV5-8; J gene: TRBJ2-5; clone size: NA; D gene: NA; CDR3 DNA: TGTGCCAGCAGCTTTATGGGGACCCAGTACTTC; CDR3 protein: CASSFMGTQYF
V gene: TRBV25-1; J gene: TRBJ1-1; clone size: NA; D gene: TRBD1; CDR3 DNA: TGTGCCAGCAGTGAACCCGGGGGACAGGGGAAAACTGAAGCTTTCTTT; CDR3 protein: CASSEPGGQGKTEAFF
V gene: TRBV11-2; J gene: TRBJ2-5; clone size: NA; D gene: NA; CDR3 DNA: TGTGCCAGCAGCTTAGTTAGAGAGACCCAGTACTTC; CDR3 protein: CASSLVRETQYF